The T cell receptor beta chain under discussion was sequenced for a study of T cell responses to AZD1222 COVID-19 vaccine (dated by TCRdb to about 2021). As for the study more broadly: Because spike-specific TCR depth and breadth did not differ between the two schedules, AZD1222 recipients who got a second dose at roughly 4 weeks were pooled with those who got a second dose at roughly 12 weeks. TCR sequencing was performed for 230 to 250 trial participants, of whom roughly 200 were given two doses of AZD1222 and around 26 were given two doses of MenACWY control vaccine. Enrollment into the trials was organized by age into subgroups of 18-55, 56-69 and 70-plus years, and those subgroups contained approximately 160, 26 and 62 TCR-sequenced participants, respectively. Summary of the overall study and its limitations: Participants were mostly white British, with more females than males. The authors suggested clonal diversity may have been underestimated. Epitopes outside the regions mutated in the B.1.351 and B.1.1.7 variants were reportedly recognized by nearly half of the unique spike-specific TCRs. No day 14 peak-response samples were available, so repertoires were characterized only after the peak T cell response. The 56-69-year group was small, and its depth increase did not reach significance, likely because of low power. The whole spike protein was spanned by vaccine-associated CD4 TCRs, and dominant responses were seen in regions 160-218 and 743-854. A significant rise in spike-specific TCR breadth and depth was observed after two AZD1222 doses relative to day 0 and relative to MenACWY recipients. Conclusions about previously exposed vaccinees are limited, since just a handful of AZD1222 recipients were seropositive for SARS-CoV-2 at baseline.

Sequences SGHKS (CDR1) and YYEKEE (CDR2) are obtained from the germline V gene (reference sequence). Including cysteine and phenylalanine, the CDR3 has 13 amino acids. CDR3 DNA is the only sequence kept; it has 39 bases, read in frame from the first base. V was cut back by 4 bases and J by 3 bases, leaving a gap of 10 bases between them. A word on this clone: This receptor's antigen is unknown. No clone much larger than this one lies a single base away; base qualities are absent.

The CDR3 regions of human TCRbeta chains were subjected to immunosequencing. As for how the authors treated the data: Repertoire TCRs were checked for matches against a reference library of SARS-CoV-2-specific TCRs that had been generated using the MIRA antigen-specificity platform. Breadth meant the fraction of unique TCRs that were SARS-CoV-2-associated, whereas depth meant the fraction of total T cells that were SARS-CoV-2-associated. Using the MIRA data, every spike-specific TCR was mapped to the spike region that the TCR reacted to and assigned to either a CD4 or a CD8 class. Log10-transformed breadth and depth values were compared by one-way ANOVA with Sidak's multiple comparisons tests. The table comes from immuneACCESS by way of TCRdb, which keeps in-frame sequences with V and J called. Part of the clones is missing from these tables; in studies checked, under half for an unresolved V gene and the rest for unknown reasons. D and trimming come from the DNA, and the V and J calls and clone size come from that table. The sample table contains around 150,000 clones; only one count was recorded for 94% of them. Around 1.3% of the sample lies in the top ten.

The sample's time point label, in plain terms: baseline before first vaccination. Vaccinee samples were obtained from the UK trials COV001 and COV002, which included a single-blind randomized controlled phase 2/3 trial of AZD1222 (ChAdOx1 nCoV-19) in healthy adults. For TCRbeta chain sequencing, PBMC samples from trial participants were taken at day 0 and at day 28 after the second dose. The receptor comes from an adult in good health. The starting material was peripheral blood, obtained on day 0 of AZD1222 vaccination. This sequence uses TRBV5-5 and TRBJ1-1, with no confident D gene call. The DNA sequence is TGTGCCAGCAGCACAACCGGGGACACTGAAGCTTTCTTT. It is translated as CASSTTGDTEAFF.